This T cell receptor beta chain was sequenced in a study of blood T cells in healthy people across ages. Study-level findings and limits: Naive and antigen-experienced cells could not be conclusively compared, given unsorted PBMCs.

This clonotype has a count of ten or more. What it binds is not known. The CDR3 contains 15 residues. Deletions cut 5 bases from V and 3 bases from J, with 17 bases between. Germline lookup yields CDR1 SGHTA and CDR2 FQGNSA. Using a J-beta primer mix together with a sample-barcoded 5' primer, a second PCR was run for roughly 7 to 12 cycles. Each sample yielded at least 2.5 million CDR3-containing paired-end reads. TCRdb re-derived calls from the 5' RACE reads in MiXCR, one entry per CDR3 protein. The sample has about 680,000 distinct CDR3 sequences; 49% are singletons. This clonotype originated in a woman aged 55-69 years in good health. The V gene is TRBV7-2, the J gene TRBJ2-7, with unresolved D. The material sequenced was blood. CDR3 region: CASSRYVDRFYEQYF. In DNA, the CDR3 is TGTGCCAGCAGCCGATATGTGGATCGGTTCTACGAGCAGTACTTC.